This T cell receptor beta chain is from a study of T cell responses to AZD1222 COVID-19 vaccine. TCRdb keeps only in-frame clones here, not all; method: immunoSEQ multiplex PCR. The data show roughly 200,000 clones, with roughly 93% seen just once and under 1.1% held by the top ten. With V trimmed by 2 bases and J by 4 bases, 3 bases remained unmatched. This CDR3 is built from 14 residues. CDR1 is LGHDT and CDR2 is YNNKEL in the germline V gene (reference sequence). Study-level points and caveats: Variant regions that are unmutated are reportedly the target of nearly half of spike-specific TCRs. The sample set comprised mostly white British donors with more females, and clonal diversity was possibly underestimated. Baseline testing showed seropositivity in only six or seven AZD1222 recipients. There were vaccine-associated CD4 TCRs across spike, dominant at 160-218 and 743-854.

Comments on this clone: Antigen: not known.

The chain recombines TRBV3-1 (or the pseudogene TRBV3-2) with TRBJ2-7; 9 nucleotides align to TRBD2. The receptor's source is an adult who received the MenACWY meningococcal vaccine as a control. Here the sequenced sample was peripheral blood, taken 28 days after the second dose of the MenACWY control vaccine. The DNA for the CDR3 is TGTGCCAGCAGCCAACTAGCGGGGCTTTACGAGCAGTACTTC. This codes for CASSQLAGLYEQYF.